This TCR beta chain derives from a study of blood T cell repertoires in COVID-19. Study-level information: The origin of the acute and convalescent COVID-19 samples was the United States, Italy and Spain. In each case, the material was cDNA or gDNA derived from T cells, B-cell-depleted T cells, or PBMCs.

This clone was observed a single time. This CDR3 is built from 14 residues. Germline V gene data show CDR1 as SGHAT and CDR2 as FQNNGV. V lost 4 bases to trimming and J lost 7 bases; unmatched junction nucleotides: 5. It was during active infection that Seattle patients were enrolled and then longitudinally followed. Authors' data handling: Scientists estimated how many nucleated cells there were by amplifying reference gene primers. This table comes from immunoSEQ multiplex PCR, and its TCRdb copy is limited to in-frame clones, with some not included. Clonal size and the V and J genes are those of that table, whereas D and trimming came from the DNA. The data hold about 180,000 clones, with roughly 80% observed a single time.

This sequence joins TRBV11-2 and TRBJ2-2; TRBD2 matches at 8 bases. This clonotype originated in a woman aged 65 to 85 with COVID-19, enrolled during active disease. Sequencing was done on a sample of peripheral blood. This CDR3 reads CASSSGLAVGELFF. In DNA form, the CDR3 reads TGTGCCAGCAGCTCCGGACTAGCCGTCGGGGAGCTGTTTTTT.